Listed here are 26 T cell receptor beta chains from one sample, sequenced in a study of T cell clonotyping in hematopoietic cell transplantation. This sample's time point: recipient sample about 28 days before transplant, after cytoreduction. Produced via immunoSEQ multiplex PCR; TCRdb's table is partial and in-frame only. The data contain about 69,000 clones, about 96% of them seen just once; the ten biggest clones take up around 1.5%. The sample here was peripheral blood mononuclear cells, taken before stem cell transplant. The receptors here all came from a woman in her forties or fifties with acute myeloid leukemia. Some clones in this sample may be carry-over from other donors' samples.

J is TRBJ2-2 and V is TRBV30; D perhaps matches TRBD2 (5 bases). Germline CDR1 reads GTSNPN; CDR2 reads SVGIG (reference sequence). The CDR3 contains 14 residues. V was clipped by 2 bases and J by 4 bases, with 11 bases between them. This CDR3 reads CAWSFGDATGELFF. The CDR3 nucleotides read TGTGCCTGGAGTTTCGGGGATGCCACCGGGGAGCTGTTTTTT.

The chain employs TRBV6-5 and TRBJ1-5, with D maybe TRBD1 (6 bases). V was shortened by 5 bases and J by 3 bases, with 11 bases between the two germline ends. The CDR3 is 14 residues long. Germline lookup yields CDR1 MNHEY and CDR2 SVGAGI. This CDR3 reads CASSQRGTNQPQHF. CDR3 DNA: TGTGCCAGCAGTCAGAGGGGGACCAATCAGCCCCAGCATTTT.

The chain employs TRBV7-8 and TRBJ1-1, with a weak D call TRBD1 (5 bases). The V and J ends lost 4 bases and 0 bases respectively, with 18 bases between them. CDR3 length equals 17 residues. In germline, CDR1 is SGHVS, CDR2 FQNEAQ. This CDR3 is CASSSFRGRGVNTEAFF. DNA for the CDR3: TGTGCCAGCAGCTCCTTCCGGGGCCGCGGTGTGAACACTGAAGCTTTCTTT.

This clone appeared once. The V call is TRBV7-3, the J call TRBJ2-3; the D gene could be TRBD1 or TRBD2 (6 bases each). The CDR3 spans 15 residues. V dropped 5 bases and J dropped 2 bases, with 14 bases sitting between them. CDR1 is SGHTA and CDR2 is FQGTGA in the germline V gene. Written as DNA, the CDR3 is TGTGCCAGCAGCCCCTTGAGGGGGGACACAGATACGCAGTATTTT. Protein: CASSPLRGDTDTQYF. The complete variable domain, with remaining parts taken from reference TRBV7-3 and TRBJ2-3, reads GAGVSQTPSNKVTEKGKYVELRCDPISGHTALYWYRQSLGQGPEFLIYFQGTGAADDSGLPNDRFFAVRPEGSVSTLKIQRTERGDSAVYLCASSPLRGDTDTQYFGPGTRLTVL.

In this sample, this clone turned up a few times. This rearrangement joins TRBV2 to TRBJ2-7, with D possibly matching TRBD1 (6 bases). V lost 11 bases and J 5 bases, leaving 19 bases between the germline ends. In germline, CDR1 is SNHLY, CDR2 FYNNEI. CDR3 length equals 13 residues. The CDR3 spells CAGQPRDINEQYF. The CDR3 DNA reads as TGTGCCGGACAACCCCGGGACATCAACGAGCAGTACTTC.

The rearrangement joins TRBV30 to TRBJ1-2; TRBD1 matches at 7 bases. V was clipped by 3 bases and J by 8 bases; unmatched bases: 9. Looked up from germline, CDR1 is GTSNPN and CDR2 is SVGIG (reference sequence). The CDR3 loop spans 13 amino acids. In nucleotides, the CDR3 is TGTGCCTGGAGCTGGGGGACAGTGGGGGGCTACACCTTC. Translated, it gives CAWSWGTVGGYTF.

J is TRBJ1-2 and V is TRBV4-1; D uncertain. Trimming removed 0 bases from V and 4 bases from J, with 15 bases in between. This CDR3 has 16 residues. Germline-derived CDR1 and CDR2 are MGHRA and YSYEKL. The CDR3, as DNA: TGCGCCAGCAGCCAAGAAGGCCTAGAGGGAGTCTATGGCTACACCTTC. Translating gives CASSQEGLEGVYGYTF.

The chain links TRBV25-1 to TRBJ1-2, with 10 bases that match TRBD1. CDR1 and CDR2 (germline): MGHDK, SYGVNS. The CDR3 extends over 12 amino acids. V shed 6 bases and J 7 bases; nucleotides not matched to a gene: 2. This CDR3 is CASSWDRGGYTF. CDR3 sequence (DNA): TGTGCCAGCAGCTGGGACAGGGGTGGCTACACCTTC.

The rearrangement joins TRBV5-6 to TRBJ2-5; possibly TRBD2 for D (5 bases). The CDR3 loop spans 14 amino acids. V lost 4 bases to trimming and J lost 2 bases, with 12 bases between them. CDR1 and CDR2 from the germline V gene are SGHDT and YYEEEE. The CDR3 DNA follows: TGTGCCAGCAGCAGGTCCCGGGGACAAGAGACCCAGTACTTC. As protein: CASSRSRGQETQYF.

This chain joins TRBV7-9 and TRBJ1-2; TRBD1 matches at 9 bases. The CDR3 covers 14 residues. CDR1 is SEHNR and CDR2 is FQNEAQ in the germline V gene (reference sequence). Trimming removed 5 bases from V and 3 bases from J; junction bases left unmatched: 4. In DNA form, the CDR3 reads TGTGCCAGCAGCCCCCGGACAGGGGACTATGGCTACACCTTC. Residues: CASSPRTGDYGYTF.

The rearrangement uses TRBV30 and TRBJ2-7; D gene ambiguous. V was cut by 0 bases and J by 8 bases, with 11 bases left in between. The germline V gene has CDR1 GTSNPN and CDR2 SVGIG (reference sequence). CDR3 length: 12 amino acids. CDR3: CAWSVLGKKQYF. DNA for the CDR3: TGTGCCTGGAGTGTACTGGGTAAAAAGCAGTACTTC.

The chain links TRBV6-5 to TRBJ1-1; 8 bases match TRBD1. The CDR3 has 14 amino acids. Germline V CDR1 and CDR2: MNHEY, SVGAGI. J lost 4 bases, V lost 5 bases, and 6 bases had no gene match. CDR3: CASSDGQGGTEAFF. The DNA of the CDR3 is TGTGCCAGCAGTGATGGACAGGGAGGCACTGAAGCTTTCTTT.

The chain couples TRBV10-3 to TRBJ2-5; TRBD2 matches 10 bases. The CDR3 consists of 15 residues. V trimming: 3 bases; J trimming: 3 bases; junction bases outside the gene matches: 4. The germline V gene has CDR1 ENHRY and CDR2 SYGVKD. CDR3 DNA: TGTGCCATCAGTGAATGGACTAGCGGTGAAGAGACCCAGTACTTC. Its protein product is CAISEWTSGEETQYF.

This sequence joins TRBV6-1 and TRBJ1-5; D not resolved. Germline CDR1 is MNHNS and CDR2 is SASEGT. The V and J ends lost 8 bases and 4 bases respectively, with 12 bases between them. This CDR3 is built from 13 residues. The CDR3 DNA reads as TGTGCCAGCGAAGGGTTTAGGAATCAGCCCCAGCATTTT. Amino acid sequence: CASEGFRNQPQHF.

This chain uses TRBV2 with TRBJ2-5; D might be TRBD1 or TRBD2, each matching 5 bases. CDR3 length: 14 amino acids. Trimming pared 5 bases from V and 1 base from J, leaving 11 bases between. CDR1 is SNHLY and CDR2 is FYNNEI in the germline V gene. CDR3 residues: CASSPGTIQETQYF. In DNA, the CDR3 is TGTGCCAGCAGTCCCGGGACCATCCAAGAGACCCAGTACTTC.

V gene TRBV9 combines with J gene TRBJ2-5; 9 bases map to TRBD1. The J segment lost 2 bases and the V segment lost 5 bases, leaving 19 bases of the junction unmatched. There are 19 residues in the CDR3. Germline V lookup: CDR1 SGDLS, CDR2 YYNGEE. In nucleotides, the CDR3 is TGTGCCAGCAGTGCATCAGTCGGGACAGGGAGGATCTCGCAAGAGACCCAGTACTTC. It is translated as CASSASVGTGRISQETQYF.

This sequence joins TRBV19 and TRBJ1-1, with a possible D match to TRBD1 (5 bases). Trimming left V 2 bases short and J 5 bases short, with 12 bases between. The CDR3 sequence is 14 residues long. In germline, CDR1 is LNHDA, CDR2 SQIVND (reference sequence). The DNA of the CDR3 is TGTGCCAGTAGTATATCAAACGGGGGGACTGAAGCTTTCTTT. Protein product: CASSISNGGTEAFF.

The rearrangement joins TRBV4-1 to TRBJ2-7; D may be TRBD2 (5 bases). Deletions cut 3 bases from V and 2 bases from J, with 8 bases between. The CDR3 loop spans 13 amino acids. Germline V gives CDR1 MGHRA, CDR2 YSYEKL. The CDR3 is CASSQGVAYEQYF. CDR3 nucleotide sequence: TGCGCCAGCAGCCAGGGAGTAGCCTACGAGCAGTACTTC.

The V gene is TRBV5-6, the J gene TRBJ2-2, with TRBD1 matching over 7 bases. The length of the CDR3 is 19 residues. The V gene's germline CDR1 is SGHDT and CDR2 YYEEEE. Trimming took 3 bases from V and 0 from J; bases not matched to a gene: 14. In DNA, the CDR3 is TGTGCCAGCAGCTCGGACACAGGGGCCCTCGGCCCGAACACCGGGGAGCTGTTTTTT. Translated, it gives CASSSDTGALGPNTGELFF.

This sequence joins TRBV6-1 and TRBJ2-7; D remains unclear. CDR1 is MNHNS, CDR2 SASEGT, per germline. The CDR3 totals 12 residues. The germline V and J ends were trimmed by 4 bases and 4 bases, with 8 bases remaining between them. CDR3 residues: CASSVQRYEQYF. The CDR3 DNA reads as TGTGCCAGCAGTGTCCAGCGATACGAGCAGTACTTC.

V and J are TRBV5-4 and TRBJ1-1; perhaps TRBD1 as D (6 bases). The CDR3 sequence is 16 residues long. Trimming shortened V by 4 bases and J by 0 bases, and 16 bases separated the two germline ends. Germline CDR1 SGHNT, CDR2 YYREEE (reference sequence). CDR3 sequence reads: CASSPGLRDMNTEAFF. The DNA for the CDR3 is TGTGCCAGCAGCCCAGGATTAAGGGACATGAACACTGAAGCTTTCTTT.

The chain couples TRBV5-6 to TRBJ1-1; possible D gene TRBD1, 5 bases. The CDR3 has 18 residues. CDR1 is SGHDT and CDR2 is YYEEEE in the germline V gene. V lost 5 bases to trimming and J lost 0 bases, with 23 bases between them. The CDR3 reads CASSTFRTSRPMNTEAFF. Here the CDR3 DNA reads TGTGCCAGCAGTACATTTCGGACATCCAGGCCCATGAACACTGAAGCTTTCTTT.

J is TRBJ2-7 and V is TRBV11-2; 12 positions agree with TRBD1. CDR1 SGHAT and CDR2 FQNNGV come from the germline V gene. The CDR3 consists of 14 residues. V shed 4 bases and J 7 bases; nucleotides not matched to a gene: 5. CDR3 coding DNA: TGTGCCAGCAGCTCGGGACAGGGGGCGCGGGAGCAGTACTTC. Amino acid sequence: CASSSGQGAREQYF.

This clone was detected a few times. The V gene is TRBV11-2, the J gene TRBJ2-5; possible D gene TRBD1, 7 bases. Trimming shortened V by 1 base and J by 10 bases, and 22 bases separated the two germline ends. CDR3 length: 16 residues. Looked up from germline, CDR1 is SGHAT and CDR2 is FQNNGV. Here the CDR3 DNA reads TGTGCCAGCAGCTTAGGTACAGGGGCAAGAGGAGGGGACCAGTACTTC. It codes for CASSLGTGARGGDQYF.

The CDR3 is CASRRQSYGYTF. CDR3 DNA: TGTGCCAGCAGGAGGCAGAGCTATGGCTACACCTTC. V gene TRBV28 combines with J gene TRBJ1-2; D remains unclear. Per germline, CDR1 MDHEN and CDR2 SYDVKM. Trimming took 6 bases from V and 4 from J, leaving 9 bases between them. The CDR3 is 12 residues long.

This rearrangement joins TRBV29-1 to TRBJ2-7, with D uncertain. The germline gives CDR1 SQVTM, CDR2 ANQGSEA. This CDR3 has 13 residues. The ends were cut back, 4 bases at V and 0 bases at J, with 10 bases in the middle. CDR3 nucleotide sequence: TGCAGCGTTGGTTGGACGTCCTCCTACGAGCAGTACTTC. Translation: CSVGWTSSYEQYF.